These T cell receptor beta chains were read from a single sample in a study of T cells in Graves' hyperthyroidism and ophthalmopathy. TCRdb independently ran MiXCR on the multiplex PCR reads; one entry per CDR3 protein. There are around 690,000 distinct CDR3 sequences in the sample; 15% to 20% occur only once, and 15% lies in the top ten. Sequencing input: blood. These receptors were obtained from a man between 50 and 59 years old with Graves' hyperthyroidism. The CDR3 runs from the conserved cysteine through the conserved F or W. The D gene is left open where the match is weak. Where a row states a size, it is once, few, many or the class of an expanded clone; other rows omit it.

DNA,CDR3,D,size,V,J
TGTGCCAGCAGCCGAGCGTGGACTAGCGGCTACGAGCAGTACTTC,CASSRAWTSGYEQYF,TRBD2,many,TRBV3-1,TRBJ2-7
TGCGCCAGCAGCTCGGACAGGGGGCGAGATTACGAGCAGTACTTC,CASSSDRGRDYEQYF,TRBD1,few,TRBV5-1,TRBJ2-7
TGTGCCAGTAGTATTAGCGGGAACTCCTACAGTGAGCAGTTCTTC,CASSISGNSYSEQFF,TRBD2,-,TRBV19,TRBJ2-1
TGTGCCTGGAGTGGCGGGATGATGAACACTGAAGCTTTCTTT,CAWSGGMMNTEAFF,-,many,TRBV30,TRBJ1-1
TGTGCCAGCAGCTTAAGATGGACTAGCGATGCCTACGAGCAGTACTTC,CASSLRWTSDAYEQYF,TRBD2,-,TRBV7-6,TRBJ2-7
TGTGCCAGCAGAAAGAGGGGGGCATCCCTGGACGACGAGCAGTACTTC,CASRKRGASLDDEQYF,-,-,TRBV6-1,TRBJ2-7
TGTGCCAGCAGCTTAGATTCCGGAGCGGGAGGGCCTAGCGGGGAGCTGTTTTTT,CASSLDSGAGGPSGELFF,TRBD2,-,TRBV7-6,TRBJ2-2
TGTGCCAGCAGCGTCCGGGACAGAGCCTACGAGCAGTACTTC,CASSVRDRAYEQYF,TRBD1,many,TRBV9,TRBJ2-7
TGTGCCAGCAGTACCCCGGGACGGGAGAACACTGAAGCTTTCTTT,CASSTPGRENTEAFF,-,-,TRBV6-1,TRBJ1-1
TGTGCCAGCCGATTCGAGGGCGGGTCCTACAATGAGCAGTTCTTC,CASRFEGGSYNEQFF,-,many,TRBV3-1,TRBJ2-1
TGTGCCAGCAGCTTCCCCTCGTTGGACAGGACCCACGAGCAGTACTTC,CASSFPSLDRTHEQYF,TRBD1,few,TRBV5-4,TRBJ2-7
TGTGCCTGGAATGGACGGGACAGTCGAGGTCGGGAGACCCAGTACTTC,CAWNGRDSRGRETQYF,TRBD1,-,TRBV30,TRBJ2-5
TGTGCCACCAGTGATCCGCTAGCGGGCGTCAAGGAGCAGTACTTC,CATSDPLAGVKEQYF,TRBD2,many,TRBV24-1,TRBJ2-7
TGTGCCAGCAGTTGGTACACTGAAGCTTTCTTT,CASSWYTEAFF,-,many,TRBV28,TRBJ1-1
TGCGCCAGCAGTGAGACCGGGCCGAACACTGAAGCTTTCTTT,CASSETGPNTEAFF,-,-,TRBV10-1,TRBJ1-1
TGTGCCAGCAGCCTACTCGGGGGGCTAGCGGGAGGGTACCAAGAGACCCAGTACTTC,CASSLLGGLAGGYQETQYF,TRBD2,-,TRBV7-3,TRBJ2-5
TGCAGCGTTGAAACCCCGGCCCAGGGGAACACTGAAGCTTTCTTT,CSVETPAQGNTEAFF,-,few,TRBV29-1,TRBJ1-1
TGTGCCTGGACTGCGGGAAGAACAGATACGCAGTATTTT,CAWTAGRTDTQYF,-,few,TRBV30,TRBJ2-3
TGTGCCAGCAGTACACCTCGGACAGGGAACTATGGCTACACCTTC,CASSTPRTGNYGYTF,TRBD1,many,TRBV28,TRBJ1-2
TGTGCCAGCAGTTTATTATCTAACAGGGGGACCCAGTACTTC,CASSLLSNRGTQYF,TRBD1,many,TRBV27,TRBJ2-5
TGTGCCAGCAGTGAATTAACAGCCAAAAATGAAAAACTGTTTTTT,CASSELTAKNEKLFF,-,few,TRBV25-1,TRBJ1-4
TGTGCCAGCAGTTACTCTATAGCGGGAGGGCCAAACACCGGGGAGCTGTTTTTT,CASSYSIAGGPNTGELFF,TRBD2,many,TRBV6-5,TRBJ2-2
TGTGCCAGCAGTCAGACTAGCGGTACCAATGAGCAGTTCTTC,CASSQTSGTNEQFF,TRBD2,-,TRBV27,TRBJ2-1
TGCAGTGCTAGAGTAGTTGCAAGCGGGAGAAATGAGCAGTTCTTC,CSARVVASGRNEQFF,TRBD2,many,TRBV20-1,TRBJ2-1
TGTGCCAGCAGTTACCTCCGGCTAGCCTCGGCCGGGGAGCTGTTTTTT,CASSYLRLASAGELFF,-,-,TRBV6-5,TRBJ2-2
TGTGCCACCAGTGATCCGACAGGGGGCGGAAAGACCCAGTACTTC,CATSDPTGGGKTQYF,TRBD1,many,TRBV24-1,TRBJ2-5
TGCGCCAGCAGCTCAGGACAGGGGGAAAAACTGTTTTTT,CASSSGQGEKLFF,TRBD1,many,TRBV5-1,TRBJ1-4
TGTGCCAGTACTAAAGGGACTAGCAGCTACAATGAGCAGTTCTTC,CASTKGTSSYNEQFF,TRBD2,few,TRBV19,TRBJ2-1
TGTGCCAGCAGGCCGGGAACTGGGTTTACTAGCACAGATACGCAGTATTTT,CASRPGTGFTSTDTQYF,-,few,TRBV28,TRBJ2-3
TGCGCCAGCAGCTTCACGGTCACAGGGGACCTCTACAATGAGCAGTTCTTC,CASSFTVTGDLYNEQFF,TRBD1,few,TRBV5-1,TRBJ2-1
TGTGCCAGCAGTTTTGTTACAGGGTACGATACGCAGTATTTT,CASSFVTGYDTQYF,-,many,TRBV12-3/TRBV12-4,TRBJ2-3
TGTGCCAGCAGCTTAAATCAAGGGAACCAAGAGACCCAGTACTTC,CASSLNQGNQETQYF,-,-,TRBV7-8,TRBJ2-5
TGTGCCAGCAGTTTAGCGGGAGGGCCCCTAGATACGCAGTATTTT,CASSLAGGPLDTQYF,TRBD2,few,TRBV27,TRBJ2-3
TGTGCCATCAGTGAAAGGGGGAACACTGAAGCTTTCTTT,CAISERGNTEAFF,-,few,TRBV10-3,TRBJ1-1
TGCAGCGTTGATGAACTAGCGGGAGTGTTCTTC,CSVDELAGVFF,TRBD2,-,TRBV29-1,TRBJ2-1
TGTGCCATCAGTGAGTCTCTAGTAACCGGGGAGCTGTTTTTT,CAISESLVTGELFF,-,many,TRBV10-3,TRBJ2-2
TGTGCCATCAGTGAGTCGGTCCTCCCCTCCTACGAGCAGTACTTC,CAISESVLPSYEQYF,-,many,TRBV10-3,TRBJ2-7
TGCGCCAGCAGCCGTGGACAACGAGCAGGTCCAGATACGCAGTATTTT,CASSRGQRAGPDTQYF,-,many,TRBV5-1,TRBJ2-3
TGCGCCAGCAGCCAATGGTCGCTCACTGAAGCTTTCTTT,CASSQWSLTEAFF,-,many,TRBV4-3,TRBJ1-1
TGCGCCAGCAGCCAAAAGACAGTTAATTCACCCCTCCACTTT,CASSQKTVNSPLHF,-,few,TRBV4-1,TRBJ1-6
TGTGCCAGCAGCCTGGACAGACCTTATTATAATTCACCCCTCCACTTT,CASSLDRPYYNSPLHF,-,few,TRBV27,TRBJ1-6
TGTGCCAGCAGTGATTTTTGGCTTGGGACAGGGGACAATCAGCCCCAGCATTTT,CASSDFWLGTGDNQPQHF,TRBD1,many,TRBV6-1,TRBJ1-5
TGTGCCAGCAGCTTCCAGCGGGGAACTGGAAACACCATATATTTT,CASSFQRGTGNTIYF,-,-,TRBV7-2,TRBJ1-3
TGTGCCAGCAGTTACAACTCCCCGGCCGGCGAGCAGTACTTC,CASSYNSPAGEQYF,-,many,TRBV6-2/TRBV6-3,TRBJ2-7
TGTGCCATCAGACCCGGGACAGGGGATTTTTACTATGGCTACACCTTC,CAIRPGTGDFYYGYTF,TRBD1,many,TRBV10-3,TRBJ1-2
TGTGCCTGGAGCCCCCGTCGGCCGGCGAGCAATCAGCCCCAGCATTTT,CAWSPRRPASNQPQHF,-,many,TRBV30,TRBJ1-5
TGCAGTGCTAGGGAAGGGATGGGTGGGGAGACCCAGTACTTC,CSAREGMGGETQYF,-,many,TRBV20-1,TRBJ2-5
TGTGCCACCAGTGAGACGGGACAATTCTCTGGGGCCAACGTCCTGACTTTC,CATSETGQFSGANVLTF,-,many,TRBV24-1,TRBJ2-6